This T cell receptor (beta chain) was sequenced in a study of GPR56 and killer-like receptors on CD4 memory cells (dated by TCRdb to the late 2010s). At the level of the whole study: The study proposed that progressive acquisition of KLRB1, KLRG1, GPR56 and then KLRF1 marks human CD4+ memory T-cell differentiation and cytokine production potential. The healthy blood donors were described in the study as age-matched to the liver disease patients, whose median age was approximately 70 years. General findings and caveats noted by the study authors: Clones dominating late populations 4 and 5 were also found in early populations 1 and 2, and this finding was taken by the authors as evidence for linear differentiation. Clonal frequency started low in the marker-negative population and rose progressively along the proposed pathway, while TCRbeta diversity decreased accordingly. TCR repertoire overlap was especially strong between late populations 4 and 5, and population 3 also partly overlapped. Rather than full repertoires, only the 100 most expanded clones per population were included in the diversity and similarity analyses.

Before TCRbeta sequencing, fluorescence-activated cell sorting was used to enrich five KLR/GPR56-defined CD4+ populations. To test whether memory differentiation follows a linear pathway, the researchers sequenced TCRbeta repertoires from five CD4+ T-cell subsets, each defined by expression of KLRB1, KLRG1, GPR56 and KLRF1. TCR-sequenced cells came from peripheral blood of healthy control individuals, reported as five donors in the TCRbeta analysis figure. Heparinized peripheral blood was collected and all samples were processed within one hour of retrieval. Blood was diluted 1:2 in PBS, and peripheral blood mononuclear cells were then isolated from the diluted blood at room temperature by Biocoll density gradient centrifugation. Before flow sorting, CD4+ T cells were magnetically enriched from freshly isolated PBMCs using anti-CD4 MicroBeads. A BD FACSAria II was used to sort CD4+ T cells enriched from PBMCs of healthy donors according to marker expression. Surface staining used anti-KLRB1 clone 191B8, anti-KLRF1 clone 4A4.D10 and anti-KLRG1 clone REA261 antibodies from Miltenyi Biotec.

Frequency shows this clonotype is medium-sized (0.01 to 0.1%); no count was noted. No cognate antigen has been identified for it. The listed sequencing device is Illumina HiSeq 2500. Sequencing libraries were built by amplifying the recombined TCRbeta locus with a previously published PCR protocol. On the study's bioinformatics: Any read whose average quality score fell below 30 was discarded, and IMSEQ was used to process the reads that remained. Each clonotype was defined by Vbeta gene, Jbeta gene and CDR3 amino acid sequence. To quantify how much the repertoires of different populations overlapped, the Morisita-Horn index was computed on the top 100 expanded clones. Renyi diversity profiles calculated on the top 100 expanded clones were used to evaluate clonal diversity. With the reads reprocessed by TCRdb, a single entry stands for each CDR3 protein sequence and no DNA is reported. These V and J calls originate from TCRdb's pipeline instead of the authors' own analysis. This sample's clone table shows over a thousand distinct CDR3 sequences. The ten largest clones represent around an eighth of the sample.

This receptor was identified in a human donor in good health. Sequenced: memory CD4+ T cells from blood.

This receptor carries the CDR3 CANKRASGTYEQYF. This chain joins TRBV7-2 to TRBJ2-7; TCRdb designates TRBD2, a call that cannot be tested without DNA. CDR1 and CDR2 (SGHTA, FQGNSA) derive from the germline V gene. There are 14 amino acids in the CDR3, from cysteine to phenylalanine inclusive. The record lacks a DNA sequence.